This TCR beta chain was found in a study of T cell responses to AZD1222 COVID-19 vaccine. At the level of the study: Second doses at about 4 or about 12 weeks were pooled.

This table comes from immunoSEQ multiplex PCR, and its TCRdb copy is limited to in-frame clones, with some not included. This sample carries over 100,000 clones, about 91% of them seen once, and the ten largest clones take around 1.7%. Trimming took 3 bases from V and 7 from J; bases not matched to a gene: 7. Per germline, CDR1 MNHNS and CDR2 SASEGT. The length of the CDR3 is 17 residues. Points from the study as a whole: Only after the peak T cell response were repertoires sampled. Donor demographics were predominantly white British with a female majority; clonal diversity may be underestimated.

A word on this clone: What it recognizes is unknown.

The V and J genes are TRBV6-1 and TRBJ2-2, with TRBD2 identical over 14 bases. The receptor's source is an adult in good health. The sequencing used peripheral blood, collected on day 0 of AZD1222 vaccination. The CDR3 protein is CASSETSGRAGVGELFF. CDR3 bases: TGTGCCAGCAGTGAGACTAGCGGGAGGGCAGGGGTCGGGGAGCTGTTTTTT.